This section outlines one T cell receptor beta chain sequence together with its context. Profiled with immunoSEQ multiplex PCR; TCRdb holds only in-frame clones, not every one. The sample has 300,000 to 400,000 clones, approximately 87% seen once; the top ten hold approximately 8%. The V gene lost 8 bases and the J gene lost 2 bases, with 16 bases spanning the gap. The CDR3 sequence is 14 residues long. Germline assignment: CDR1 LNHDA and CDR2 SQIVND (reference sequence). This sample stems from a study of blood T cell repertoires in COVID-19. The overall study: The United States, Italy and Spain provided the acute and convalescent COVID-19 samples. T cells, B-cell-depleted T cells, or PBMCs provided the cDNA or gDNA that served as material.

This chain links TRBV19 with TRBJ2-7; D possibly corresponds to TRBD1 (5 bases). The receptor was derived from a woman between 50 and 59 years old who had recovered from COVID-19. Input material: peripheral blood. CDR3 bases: TGTGCCAGTGGAGTCCAGGGTGGGGCCTACGAGCAGTACTTC. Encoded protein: CASGVQGGAYEQYF.